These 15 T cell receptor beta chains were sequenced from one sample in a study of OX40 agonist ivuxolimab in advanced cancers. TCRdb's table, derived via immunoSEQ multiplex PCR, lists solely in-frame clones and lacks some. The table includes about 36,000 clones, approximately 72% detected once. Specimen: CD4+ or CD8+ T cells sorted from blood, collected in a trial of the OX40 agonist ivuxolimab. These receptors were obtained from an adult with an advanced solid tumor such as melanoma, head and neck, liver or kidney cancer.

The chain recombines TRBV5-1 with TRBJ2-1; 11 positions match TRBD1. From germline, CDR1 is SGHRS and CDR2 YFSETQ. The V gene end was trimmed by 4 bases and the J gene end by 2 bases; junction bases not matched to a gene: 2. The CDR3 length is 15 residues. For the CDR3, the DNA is TGCGCCAGCAGCCCGGGACAGGGGGCCTACAATGAGCAGTTCTTC. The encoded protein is CASSPGQGAYNEQFF.

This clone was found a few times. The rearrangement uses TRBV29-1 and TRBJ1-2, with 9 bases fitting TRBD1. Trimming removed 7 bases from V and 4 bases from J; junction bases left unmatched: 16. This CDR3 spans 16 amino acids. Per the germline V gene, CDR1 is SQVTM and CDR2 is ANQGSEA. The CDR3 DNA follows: TGCAGCGCCACCGGGACAGGGACCCCCCTAGGCTATGGCTACACCTTC. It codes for CSATGTGTPLGYGYTF.

DNA for the CDR3: TGTGCCAGCACCTCTGGAACAGGCGAGAACGAGCAGTACTTC. Encoded protein: CASTSGTGENEQYF. This chain uses TRBV6-4 with TRBJ2-7, with D possibly matching TRBD1 (5 bases). V lost 7 bases to trimming and J lost 5 bases, with 18 bases between them. The CDR3 has 14 amino acids. CDR1 MRHNA and CDR2 SNTAGT come from the germline V gene.

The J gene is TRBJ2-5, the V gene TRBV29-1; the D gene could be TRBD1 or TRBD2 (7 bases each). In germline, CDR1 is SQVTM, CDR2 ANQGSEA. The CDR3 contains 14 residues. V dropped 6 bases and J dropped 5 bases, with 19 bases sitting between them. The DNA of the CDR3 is TGCAGCGTGGGGGAGGGGGCGAGAGGGGAGACCCAGTACTTC. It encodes CSVGEGARGETQYF.

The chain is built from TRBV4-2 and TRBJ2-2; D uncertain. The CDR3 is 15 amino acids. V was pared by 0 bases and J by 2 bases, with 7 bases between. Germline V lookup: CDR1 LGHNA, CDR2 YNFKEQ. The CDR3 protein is CASSQETTNTGELFF. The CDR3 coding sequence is TGTGCCAGCAGCCAAGAAACTACTAACACCGGGGAGCTGTTTTTT.

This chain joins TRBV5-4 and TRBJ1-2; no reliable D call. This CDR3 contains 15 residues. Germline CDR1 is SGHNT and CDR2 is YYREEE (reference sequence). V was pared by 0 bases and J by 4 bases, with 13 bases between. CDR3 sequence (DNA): TGTGCCAGCAGCTTGGGAGTGGGGTTGGCCTATGGCTACACCTTC. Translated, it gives CASSLGVGLAYGYTF.

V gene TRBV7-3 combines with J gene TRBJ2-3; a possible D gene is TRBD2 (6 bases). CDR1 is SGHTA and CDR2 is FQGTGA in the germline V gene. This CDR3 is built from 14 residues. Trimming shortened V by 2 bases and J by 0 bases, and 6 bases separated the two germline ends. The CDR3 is CASSLAGSTDTQYF. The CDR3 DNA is TGTGCCAGCAGCTTAGCGGGAAGCACAGATACGCAGTATTTT.

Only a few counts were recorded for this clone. CDR3 nucleotides: TGTGCCAGCAGTCCACGGACACCCCATGGTGGCTACACCTTC. Protein product: CASSPRTPHGGYTF. The rearrangement uses TRBV27 and TRBJ1-2, with D possibly being TRBD1 (5 bases). In germline, CDR1 is MNHEY, CDR2 SMNVEV (reference sequence). V lost 5 bases and J lost 7, with 17 bases in between. The CDR3 contains 14 residues.

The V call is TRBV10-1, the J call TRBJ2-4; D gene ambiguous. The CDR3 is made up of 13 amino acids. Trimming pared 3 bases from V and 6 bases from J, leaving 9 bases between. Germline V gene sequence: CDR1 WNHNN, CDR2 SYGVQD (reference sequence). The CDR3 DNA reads TGCGCCAGCAGTGACCCGTTGGGAAACATTCAGTACTTC. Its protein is CASSDPLGNIQYF.

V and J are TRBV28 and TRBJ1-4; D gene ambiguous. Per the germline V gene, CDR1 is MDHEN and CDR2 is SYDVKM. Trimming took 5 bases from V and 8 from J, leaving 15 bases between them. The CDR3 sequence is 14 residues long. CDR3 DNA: TGTGCCAGCAGTCCCACGAGGACGGGAGAAAAACTGTTTTTT. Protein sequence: CASSPTRTGEKLFF. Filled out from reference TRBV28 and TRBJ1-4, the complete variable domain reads DVKVTQSSRYLVKRTGEKVFLECVQDMDHENMFWYRQDPGLGLRLIYFSYDVKMKEKGDIPEGYSVSREKKERFSLILESASTNQTSMYLCASSPTRTGEKLFFGSGTQLSVL.

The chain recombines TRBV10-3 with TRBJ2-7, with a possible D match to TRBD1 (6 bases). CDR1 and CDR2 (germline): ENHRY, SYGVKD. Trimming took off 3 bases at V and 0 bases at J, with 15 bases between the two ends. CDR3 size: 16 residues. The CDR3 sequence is CAISDPRQDPSYEQYF. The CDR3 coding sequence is TGTGCCATCAGTGACCCTCGACAGGACCCCTCCTACGAGCAGTACTTC.

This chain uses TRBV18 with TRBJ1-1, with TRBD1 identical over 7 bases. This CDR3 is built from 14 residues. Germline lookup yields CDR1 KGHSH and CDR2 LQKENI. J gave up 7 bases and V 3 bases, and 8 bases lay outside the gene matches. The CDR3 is CASSPRQGVNEAFF. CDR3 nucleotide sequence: TGTGCCAGCTCACCCCGACAGGGAGTAAATGAAGCTTTCTTT. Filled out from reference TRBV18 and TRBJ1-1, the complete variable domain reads NAGVMQNPRHLVRRRGQEARLRCSPMKGHSHVYWYRQLPEEGLKFMVYLQKENIIDESGMPKERFSAEFPKEGPSILRIQQVVRGDSAAYFCASSPRQGVNEAFFGQGTRLTVV.

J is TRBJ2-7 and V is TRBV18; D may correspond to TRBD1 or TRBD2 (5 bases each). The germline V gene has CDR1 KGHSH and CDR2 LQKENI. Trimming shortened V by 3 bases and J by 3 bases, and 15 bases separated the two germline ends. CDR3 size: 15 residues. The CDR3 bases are TGTGCCAGCTCACCTGCGCCGCGAGGGGTCTACGAGCAGTACTTC. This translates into CASSPAPRGVYEQYF.

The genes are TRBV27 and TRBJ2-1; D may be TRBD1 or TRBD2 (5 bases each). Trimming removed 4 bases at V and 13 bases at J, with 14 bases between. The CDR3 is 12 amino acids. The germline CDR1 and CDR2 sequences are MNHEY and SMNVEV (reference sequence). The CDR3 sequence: CASSSRGTGQFF. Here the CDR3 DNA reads TGTGCCAGCAGTTCCCGGGGCACTGGACAGTTCTTC.

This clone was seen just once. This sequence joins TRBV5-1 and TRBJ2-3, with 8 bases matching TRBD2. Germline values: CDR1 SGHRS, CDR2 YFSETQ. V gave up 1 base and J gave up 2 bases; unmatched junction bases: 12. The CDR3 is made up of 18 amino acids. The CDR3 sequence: CASSLWGSGAGVTDTQYF. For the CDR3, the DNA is TGCGCCAGCAGCTTGTGGGGTAGTGGAGCGGGAGTCACAGATACGCAGTATTTT.